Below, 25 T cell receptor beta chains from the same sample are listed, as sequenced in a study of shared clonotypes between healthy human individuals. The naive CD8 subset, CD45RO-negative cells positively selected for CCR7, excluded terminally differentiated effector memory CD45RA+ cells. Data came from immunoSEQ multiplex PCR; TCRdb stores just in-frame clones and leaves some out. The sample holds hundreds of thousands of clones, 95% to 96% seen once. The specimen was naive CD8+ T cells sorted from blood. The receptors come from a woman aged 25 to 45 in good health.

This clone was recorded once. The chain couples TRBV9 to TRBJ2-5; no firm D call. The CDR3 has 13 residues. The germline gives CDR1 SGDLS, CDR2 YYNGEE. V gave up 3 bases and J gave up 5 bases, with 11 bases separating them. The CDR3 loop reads CASSAPGHETQYF. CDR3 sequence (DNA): TGTGCCAGCAGCGCCCCCGGGCACGAGACCCAGTACTTC.

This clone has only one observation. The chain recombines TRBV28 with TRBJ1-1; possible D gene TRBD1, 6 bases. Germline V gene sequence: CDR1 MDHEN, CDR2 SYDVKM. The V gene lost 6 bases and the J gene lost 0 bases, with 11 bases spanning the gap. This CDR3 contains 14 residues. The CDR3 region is CASSQGGMNTEAFF. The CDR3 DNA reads TGTGCCAGCAGCCAAGGGGGTATGAACACTGAAGCTTTCTTT.

CDR3 residues: CASSLRVGPYEQYF. The DNA of the CDR3 is TGTGCCAGCAGTTTAAGGGTGGGACCTTACGAGCAGTACTTC. The rearrangement uses TRBV28 and TRBJ2-7; D is possibly TRBD1 or TRBD2 (5 bases each). Germline CDR1 MDHEN, CDR2 SYDVKM. The CDR3 runs to 14 residues. V was shortened by 2 bases and J by 4 bases, with 12 bases between the two germline ends.

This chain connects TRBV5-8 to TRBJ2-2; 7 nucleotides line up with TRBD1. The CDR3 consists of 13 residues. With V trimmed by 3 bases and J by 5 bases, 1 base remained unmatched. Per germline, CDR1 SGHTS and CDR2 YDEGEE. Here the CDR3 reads CASSYRGTGELFF. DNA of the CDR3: TGTGCCAGCAGCTACAGGGGAACCGGGGAGCTGTTTTTT.

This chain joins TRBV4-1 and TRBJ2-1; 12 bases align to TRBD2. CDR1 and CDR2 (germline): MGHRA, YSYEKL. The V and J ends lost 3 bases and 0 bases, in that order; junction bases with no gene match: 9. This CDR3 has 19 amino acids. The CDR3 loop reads CASSHDTSGRRSSYNEQFF. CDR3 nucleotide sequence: TGCGCCAGCAGCCACGATACTAGCGGGAGGAGGAGCTCCTACAATGAGCAGTTCTTC.

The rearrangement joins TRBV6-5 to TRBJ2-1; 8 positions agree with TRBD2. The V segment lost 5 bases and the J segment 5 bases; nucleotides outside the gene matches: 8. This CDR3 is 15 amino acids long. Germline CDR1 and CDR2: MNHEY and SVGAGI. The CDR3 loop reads CASSNPGLEDNEQFF. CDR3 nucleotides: TGTGCCAGCAGTAACCCGGGACTAGAAGACAATGAGCAGTTCTTC.

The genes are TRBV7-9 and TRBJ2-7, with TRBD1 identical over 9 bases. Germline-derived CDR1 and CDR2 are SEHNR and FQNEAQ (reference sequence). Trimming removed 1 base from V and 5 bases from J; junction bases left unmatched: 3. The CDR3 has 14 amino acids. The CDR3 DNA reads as TGTGCCAGCAGCTTAGTTGGGACAGGGAACGAGCAGTACTTC. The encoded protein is CASSLVGTGNEQYF.

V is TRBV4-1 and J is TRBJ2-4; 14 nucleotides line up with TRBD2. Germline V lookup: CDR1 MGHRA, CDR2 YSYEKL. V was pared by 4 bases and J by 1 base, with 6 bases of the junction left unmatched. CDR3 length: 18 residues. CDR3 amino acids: CASSPGLAGGWAKNIQYF. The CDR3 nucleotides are TGCGCCAGCAGCCCAGGACTAGCGGGAGGCTGGGCCAAAAACATTCAGTACTTC.

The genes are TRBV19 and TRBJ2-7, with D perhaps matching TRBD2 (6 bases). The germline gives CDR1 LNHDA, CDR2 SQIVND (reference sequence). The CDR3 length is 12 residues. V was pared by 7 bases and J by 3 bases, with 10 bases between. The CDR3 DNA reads TGTGCCAGTACGGGGGAACACTACGAGCAGTACTTC. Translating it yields CASTGEHYEQYF.

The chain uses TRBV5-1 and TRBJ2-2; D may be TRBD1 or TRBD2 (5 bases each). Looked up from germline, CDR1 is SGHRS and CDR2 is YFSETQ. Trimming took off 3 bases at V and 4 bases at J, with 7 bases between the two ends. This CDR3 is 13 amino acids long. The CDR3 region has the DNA TGCGCCAGCAGCTGGGACCGCACCGGGGAGCTGTTTTTT. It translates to CASSWDRTGELFF.

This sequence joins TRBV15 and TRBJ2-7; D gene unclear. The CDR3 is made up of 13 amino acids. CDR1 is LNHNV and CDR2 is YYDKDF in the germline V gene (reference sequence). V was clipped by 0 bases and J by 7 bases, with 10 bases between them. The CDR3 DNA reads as TGTGCCACCAGCAGAGATACGTTGGGGGAGCAGTACTTC. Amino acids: CATSRDTLGEQYF.

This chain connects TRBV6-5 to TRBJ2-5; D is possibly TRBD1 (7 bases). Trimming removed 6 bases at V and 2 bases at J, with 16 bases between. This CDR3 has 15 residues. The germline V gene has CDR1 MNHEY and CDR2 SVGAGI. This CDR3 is CASRVTGEAQETQYF. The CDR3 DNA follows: TGTGCCAGCAGAGTTACAGGGGAGGCTCAAGAGACCCAGTACTTC.

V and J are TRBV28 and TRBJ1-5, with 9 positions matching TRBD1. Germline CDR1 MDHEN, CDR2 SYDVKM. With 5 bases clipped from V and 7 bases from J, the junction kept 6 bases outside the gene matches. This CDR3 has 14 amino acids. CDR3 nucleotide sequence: TGTGCCAGCAGTCCGGACAGGGGAGGACAGCCCCAGCATTTT. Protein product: CASSPDRGGQPQHF.

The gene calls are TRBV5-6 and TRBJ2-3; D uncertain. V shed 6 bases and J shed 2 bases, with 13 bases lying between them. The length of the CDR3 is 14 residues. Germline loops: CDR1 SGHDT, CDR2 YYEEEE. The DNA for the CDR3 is TGTGCCAGCAACTACCGCCGTCACACAGATACGCAGTATTTT. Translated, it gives CASNYRRHTDTQYF.

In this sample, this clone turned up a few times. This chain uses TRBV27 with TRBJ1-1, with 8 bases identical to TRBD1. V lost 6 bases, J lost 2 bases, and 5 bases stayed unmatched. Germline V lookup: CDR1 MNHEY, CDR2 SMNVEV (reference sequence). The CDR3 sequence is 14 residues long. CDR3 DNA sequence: TGTGCCAGCAGACTAACAGGGGGAAACACTGAAGCTTTCTTT. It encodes CASRLTGGNTEAFF.

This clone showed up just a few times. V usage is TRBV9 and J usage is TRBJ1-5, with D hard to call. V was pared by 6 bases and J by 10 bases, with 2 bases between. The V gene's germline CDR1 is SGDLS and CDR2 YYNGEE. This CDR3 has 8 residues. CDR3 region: CASIPQHF. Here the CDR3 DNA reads TGTGCCAGCATTCCCCAGCATTTT.

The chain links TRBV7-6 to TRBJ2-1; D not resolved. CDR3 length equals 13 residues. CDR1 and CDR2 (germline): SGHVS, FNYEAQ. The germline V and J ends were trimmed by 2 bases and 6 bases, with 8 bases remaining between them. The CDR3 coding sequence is TGTGCCAGCAGCTTATTAGGGCCCAATGAGCAGTTCTTC. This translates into CASSLLGPNEQFF.

The CDR3 nucleotides read TGTGCCAGCAGTTTATCAAGCAGGGGCTACGAGCAGTACTTC. It specifies CASSLSSRGYEQYF. The J gene is TRBJ2-7, the V gene TRBV27, with D possibly matching TRBD1 (6 bases). This CDR3 has 14 residues. Germline V gene lookup returns CDR1 MNHEY and CDR2 SMNVEV (reference sequence). V lost 0 bases, J lost 3 bases, and 9 bases lay in between.

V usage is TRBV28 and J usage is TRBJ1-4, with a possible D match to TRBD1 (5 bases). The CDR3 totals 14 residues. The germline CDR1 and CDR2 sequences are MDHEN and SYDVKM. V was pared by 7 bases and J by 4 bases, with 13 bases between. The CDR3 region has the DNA TGTGCCAGCACCCTACGAGGGGATAATGAAAAACTGTTTTTT. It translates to CASTLRGDNEKLFF.

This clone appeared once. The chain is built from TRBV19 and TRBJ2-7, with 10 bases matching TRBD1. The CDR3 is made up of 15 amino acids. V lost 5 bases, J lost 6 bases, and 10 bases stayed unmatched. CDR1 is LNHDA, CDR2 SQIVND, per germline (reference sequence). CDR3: CASSPGQGIGLEQYF. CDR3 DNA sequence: TGTGCCAGTAGTCCGGGACAGGGGATAGGTCTCGAGCAGTACTTC.

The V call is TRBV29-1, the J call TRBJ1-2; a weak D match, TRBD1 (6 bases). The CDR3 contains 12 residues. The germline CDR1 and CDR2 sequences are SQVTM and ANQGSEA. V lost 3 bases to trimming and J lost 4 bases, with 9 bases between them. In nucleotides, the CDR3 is TGCAGCGTTGAGGGGGCCCCCTATGGCTACACCTTC. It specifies CSVEGAPYGYTF. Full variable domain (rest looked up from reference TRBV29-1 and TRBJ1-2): SAVISQKPSRDICQRGTSLTIQCQVDSQVTMMFWYRQQPGQSLTLIATANQGSEATYESGFVIDKFPISRPNLTFSTLTVSNMSPEDSSIYLCSVEGAPYGYTFGSGTRLTVV.

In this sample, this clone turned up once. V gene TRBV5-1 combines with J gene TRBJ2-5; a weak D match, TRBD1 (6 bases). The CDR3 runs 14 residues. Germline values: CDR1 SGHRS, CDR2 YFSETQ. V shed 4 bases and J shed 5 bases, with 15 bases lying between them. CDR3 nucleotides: TGCGCCAGCAGCCCTAGGGGGTCGGGGGAGACCCAGTACTTC. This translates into CASSPRGSGETQYF.

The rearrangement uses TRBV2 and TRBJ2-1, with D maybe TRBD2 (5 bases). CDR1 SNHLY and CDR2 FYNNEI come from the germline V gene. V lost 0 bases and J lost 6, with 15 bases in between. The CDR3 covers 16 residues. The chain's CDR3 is CASSEARDYRGNEQFF. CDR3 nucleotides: TGTGCCAGCAGTGAAGCACGTGACTACCGCGGCAATGAGCAGTTCTTC.

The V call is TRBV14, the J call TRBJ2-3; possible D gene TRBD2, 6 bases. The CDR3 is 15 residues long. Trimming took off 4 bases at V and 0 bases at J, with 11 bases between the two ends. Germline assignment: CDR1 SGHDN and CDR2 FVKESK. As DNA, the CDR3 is TGTGCCAGCAGCCGGTATCGGGGGAGCACAGATACGCAGTATTTT. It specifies CASSRYRGSTDTQYF.

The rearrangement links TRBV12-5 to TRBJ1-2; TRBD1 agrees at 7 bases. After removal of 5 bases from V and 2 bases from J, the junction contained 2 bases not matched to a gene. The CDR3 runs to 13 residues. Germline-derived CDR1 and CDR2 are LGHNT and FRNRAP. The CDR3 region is CASGPGQNYGYTF. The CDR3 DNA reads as TGTGCTAGTGGTCCGGGACAGAACTATGGCTACACCTTC.